Below, 17 T cell receptor beta chains from the same sample are listed, as sequenced in a study of blood T cell repertoires in COVID-19. Generated by immunoSEQ multiplex PCR, the TCRdb table keeps only in-frame clones and is missing some. The sample lists about 80,000 clones, roughly 91% seen once, with 1.9% in the top ten. Sequenced sample: peripheral blood. The receptors stem from a woman aged 45-59 years in a cohort sampled during active COVID-19.

A few counts support this clone. CDR3: CASSNRQVQTFNYGYTF. In nucleotides, the CDR3 is TGTGCCAGTAGTAATAGACAGGTTCAGACATTTAACTATGGCTACACCTTC. The chain is built from TRBV19 and TRBJ1-2, with D perhaps matching TRBD1 (6 bases). CDR3 length equals 17 residues. Germline CDR1 LNHDA, CDR2 SQIVND (reference sequence). Trimming removed 4 bases at V and 1 base at J, with 19 bases between.

J is TRBJ2-2 and V is TRBV24-1, with TRBD1 matching 9 bases. CDR1 KGHDR and CDR2 SFDVKD come from the germline V gene. V lost 6 bases, J lost 1 base, and 8 bases stayed unmatched. The CDR3 covers 17 residues. CDR3 DNA sequence: TGTGCCACCAGTCCGGACAGGGGAAGGGGGAACACCGGGGAGCTGTTTTTT. Its translation: CATSPDRGRGNTGELFF.

CDR3 nucleotides: TGTGCCAGCAGCCTTTATATGCGGGGCTATGGCTACACCTTC. Residues: CASSLYMRGYGYTF. The genes are TRBV14 and TRBJ1-2; no definite D call. Trimming stripped 4 bases from V and 4 bases from J, with 13 bases between. CDR1 is SGHDN, CDR2 FVKESK, per germline. This CDR3 has 14 amino acids.

This chain uses TRBV19 with TRBJ1-5; 7 bases are shared with TRBD1. This CDR3 contains 17 residues. Trimming at V came to 5 bases and at J to 0 bases, leaving 10 bases not matched to a gene. Germline CDR1 LNHDA, CDR2 SQIVND (reference sequence). The CDR3 loop reads CASSPFRTGYSNQPQHF. The CDR3 DNA reads as TGTGCCAGTAGTCCCTTTCGGACAGGTTATAGCAATCAGCCCCAGCATTTT.

V is TRBV11-3 and J is TRBJ2-2, with D tentatively TRBD1 (5 bases). With 1 base removed from V and 1 base from J, the gap between germline ends came to 7 bases. CDR3 size: 15 residues. Per germline, CDR1 SGHNT and CDR2 YENEEA. The CDR3 DNA reads TGTGCCAGCAGCTTAGTGGGGCAGAACACCGGGGAGCTGTTTTTT. This sequence encodes CASSLVGQNTGELFF.

This clone was counted a single time. V is TRBV10-3 and J is TRBJ2-3, with D possibly matching TRBD2 (6 bases). CDR3 length: 14 residues. The germline V gene has CDR1 ENHRY and CDR2 SYGVKD. Trimming took 4 bases from V and 6 from J, leaving 14 bases between them. The CDR3 loop is CAISAAGPMDTQYF. The CDR3, as DNA: TGTGCCATCAGTGCCGCGGGGCCCATGGATACGCAGTATTTT.

The chain employs TRBV10-3 and TRBJ2-7; a weak D match, TRBD1 (6 bases). Germline V gene lookup returns CDR1 ENHRY and CDR2 SYGVKD. This CDR3 has 15 amino acids. The germline V and J ends were trimmed by 4 bases and 5 bases, with 18 bases remaining between them. The CDR3 bases are TGTGCCATCAGTGGCTGGTCAGGGGTAATCCACGAGCAGTACTTC. Translating it yields CAISGWSGVIHEQYF.

In its sample, this clone was seen once. In DNA, the CDR3 is TGTGCCAGCAGCTTGGGAGGGACGAACACTGAAGCTTTCTTT. It translates to CASSLGGTNTEAFF. The chain has TRBV7-3 and TRBJ1-1, with D possibly being TRBD1 (5 bases). Germline V gene data show CDR1 as SGHTA and CDR2 as FQGTGA. The V end lost 3 bases, the J end lost 1 base, and 9 bases lay between the germline ends. This CDR3 contains 14 residues.

The chain links TRBV6-5 to TRBJ1-4, with TRBD1 as a possible D gene (6 bases). V was shortened by 7 bases and J by 8 bases, with 11 bases between the two germline ends. This CDR3 contains 12 residues. Germline V gives CDR1 MNHEY, CDR2 SVGAGI. The CDR3: CASNPQGEKLFF. CDR3 bases: TGTGCCAGCAACCCACAGGGCGAAAAACTGTTTTTT.

The chain couples TRBV7-3 to TRBJ2-1; D is ambiguous. This CDR3 contains 14 residues. Per germline, CDR1 SGHTA and CDR2 FQGTGA. Deletions cut 4 bases from V and 6 bases from J, with 13 bases between. The chain's CDR3 is CASSSAAGFNEQFF. CDR3 DNA: TGTGCCAGCAGCTCTGCAGCAGGTTTCAATGAGCAGTTCTTC.

The gene calls are TRBV5-1 and TRBJ2-1, with TRBD2 as a possible D gene (5 bases). Trimming took 2 bases from V and 5 from J, leaving 11 bases between them. The CDR3 is 14 residues long. The germline V gene encodes CDR1 SGHRS and CDR2 YFSETQ. The CDR3 DNA reads TGCGCCAGCAGCTTACCGGACGGGAACAATGAGCAGTTCTTC. Amino acids: CASSLPDGNNEQFF. The full variable domain, rest sourced from reference TRBV5-1 and TRBJ2-1, is KAGVTQTPRYLIKTRGQQVTLSCSPISGHRSVSWYQQTPGQGLQFLFEYFSETQRNKGNFPGRFSGRQFSNSRSEMNVSTLELGDSALYLCASSLPDGNNEQFFGPGTRLTVL.

J is TRBJ1-1 and V is TRBV19; D not resolved. V lost 2 bases and J 2 bases, leaving 12 bases between the germline ends. The CDR3 has 15 amino acids. Germline CDR1 is LNHDA and CDR2 is SQIVND (reference sequence). The CDR3 region is CASSISPRGNTEAFF. The CDR3 DNA sequence: TGTGCCAGTAGTATATCCCCTCGGGGTAACACTGAAGCTTTCTTT. Combining the CDR3 with reference TRBV19 and TRBJ1-1 gives the whole variable domain DGGITQSPKYLFRKEGQNVTLSCEQNLNHDAMYWYRQDPGQGLRLIYYSQIVNDFQKGDIAEGYSVSREKKESFPLTVTSAQKNPTAFYLCASSISPRGNTEAFFGQGTRLTVV.

This sequence joins TRBV3-1 (or the pseudogene TRBV3-2) and TRBJ2-4, with D unclear. Trimming removed 0 bases from V and 0 bases from J, with 6 bases in between. CDR3 length: 15 amino acids. The V gene's germline CDR1 is LGHDT and CDR2 YNNKEL (reference sequence). This CDR3 is CASSQDLIAKNIQYF. Written as DNA, the CDR3 is TGTGCCAGCAGCCAAGATCTTATAGCCAAAAACATTCAGTACTTC.

The chain is built from TRBV10-3 and TRBJ1-2; TRBD1 agrees at 8 bases. The CDR3 is 16 amino acids. Germline lookup yields CDR1 ENHRY and CDR2 SYGVKD. The trim removed 11 bases at V and 4 bases at J, leaving 18 bases unmatched. The CDR3 region is CAVTSITGGIAYGYTF. The CDR3 DNA is TGTGCCGTTACGTCTATAACAGGGGGTATTGCCTATGGCTACACCTTC.

The rearrangement links TRBV30 to TRBJ2-1, with TRBD1 identical over 9 bases. V shed 0 bases and J 0 bases; nucleotides not matched to a gene: 9. CDR1 and CDR2 from the germline V gene are GTSNPN and SVGIG (reference sequence). This CDR3 region has 18 residues. The CDR3 sequence is CAWSVEWGQGLSYNEQFF. The CDR3 region has the DNA TGTGCCTGGAGTGTAGAATGGGGACAGGGCCTCTCCTACAATGAGCAGTTCTTC.

This chain links TRBV2 with TRBJ1-5; tentatively, D is TRBD1 (5 bases). The V end was cut by 2 bases, the J end by 5 bases, with 10 bases between. The CDR3 is 14 amino acids. In germline, CDR1 is SNHLY, CDR2 FYNNEI. The CDR3: CASSEQGYDQPQHF. The CDR3 coding sequence is TGTGCCAGCAGTGAACAGGGTTACGATCAGCCCCAGCATTTT.

J is TRBJ2-5 and V is TRBV2; 14 bases fit TRBD2. The CDR3 has 16 amino acids. Germline assignment: CDR1 SNHLY and CDR2 FYNNEI. Germline trimming cut 6 bases from V and 1 base from J; bases unmatched to any gene: 4. This CDR3 reads CASRPGLAGGQETQYF. CDR3 sequence (DNA): TGTGCCAGCAGGCCCGGACTAGCGGGGGGCCAAGAGACCCAGTACTTC.